This T cell receptor (beta chain) was identified in a study of cytomegalovirus exposure and HLA in healthy donors (dated by TCRdb to the late 2010s). Regarding the complete study: In an earlier analysis of under 600 of the donors, 250 to 350 Gb of sequence data and some 100 million unique TCR beta sequences from about 179 million T cells were reported. Roughly 310 gigabases of sequencing data and tens of millions of unique TCR sequences were included in an early release covering under 650 HLA-typed donors. The genetic ancestry cluster associated with self-reported Caucasian donors included about 81% of the approximately 410 genotyped donors. The study aimed to test whether signatures of past pathogen exposure could be identified by cataloging public T cell receptors. The study used immunosequencing to profile the T cell repertoires of approximately 630 subjects and linked those repertoires to cytomegalovirus serostatus. In addition to the first cohort of hundreds of subjects, a separate validation cohort of around 110 different subjects was used. To predict cytomegalovirus infection status, the study combined high-throughput TCR immunosequencing, statistical association of individual TCRs with disease status, and machine learning. A later analysis re-analyzed previously published TCR beta repertoires from roughly 690 donors and added high-resolution HLA genotyping to study TCR occurrence patterns. Rather than using new phenotypic data, the later analysis identified candidate immune exposures from TCR beta sequences and from how often those sequences occurred across donors. To decide whether each TCR beta V gene segment behaved as functional or pseudogenic, an earlier analysis of nearly 600 of the donors relied on high-throughput TCR beta sequencing. Donor age, sex, ethnicity and CMV serostatus were collected together with the repertoire data. A later genetic analysis took genome-wide SNP genotypes for about three fifths of the 666 donors and used that subset as a discovery cohort. All discovery cohort repertoires had been generated on a single sequencing platform. HLA typing included class I and class II loci at four-digit resolution. The number of typed donors differed by locus: about 620-640 for A, B, C, DRB1 and DQB1; approximately 530 for DQA1; some 610 for DPA1; and about 470 for DPB1. Because of strong linkage in the cohort, five DR-DQ haplotypes were treated as single units for association and clustering. Among around 400 genotyped donors of the cohort, an average of 235,054 unique TCR beta nucleotide sequences were sequenced per donor, approximately 20% of them non-productive. The paper as a whole reports these results and caveats: A cluster of highly shared sequence variants was judged likely to represent a technical artifact of the sequencing pipeline. Assigning TCR associations to individual alleles was difficult when HLA alleles, especially DR and DQ, strongly co-occurred. According to the authors, the approach could potentially be generalized to other disease states and immunological phenotypes. Some IMGT-functional V segments, including TRBV6-2 and TRBV6-3, could not be distinguished by the 87-base-pair reads and were therefore excluded. Broadly in line with IMGT annotations, most TCR beta V segments showed up in productive rearrangements about 90% or about 30% of the time in an earlier analysis of around 550 of the donors. HLA typing was unavailable for some donors at each locus, so association tests used only the typed subset. A later analysis associated around 16,000 TCR beta sequences with specific HLA alleles at a false discovery rate of 0.05. A later analysis found that TCR association rates varied across HLA loci, with DRB1 alleles showing the most associated TCRs and HLA-C alleles the fewest. A total of 164 TCR beta chains were listed by the study as associated with cytomegalovirus. Linkage disequilibrium might explain the correlated functional status among segregating V segments, but an unknown experimental factor could not be excluded. The presence/absence analyses assumed that sequencing depth was roughly uniform across donors, and that assumption may not be true. A further reported finding was that TCR beta sequences accurately predicted the HLA-A and HLA-B alleles for most subjects in the first cohort. The only immune exposure information available for the cohort was CMV serostatus. Cytomegalovirus status was reported to be diagnosed by the classifier with high specificity and sensitivity in both the original and validation cohorts. Across donors, most TCR sequences were observed very rarely, whereas some public TCRs were present in many individuals. Only TCR beta chains were sequenced in this cohort, and the absence of alpha or paired-chain data limited detectable features. In a later analysis, HLA-associated TCR beta chains were found to be more clonally expanded and to have lower generation probabilities than equally common non-associated chains. In a later analysis, several top co-occurrence clusters were reported to appear linked to parvovirus B19, influenza, CMV and Epstein-Barr virus. In a later analysis, most CMV-associated TCR beta chains were found to appear HLA-restricted, with HLA associations seemingly driven largely by CMV exposure. The earlier analysis of nearly 600 of the donors excluded approximately 17 rarely observed V segments, including chromosome 9 orphons, because counts were too low. A later genetic analysis associated a missense DCLRE1C variant with V-gene and J-gene trimming of TCR beta chains, and an independent cohort replicated the association. In vitro tests confirmed that a few of the cytomegalovirus-associated TCR beta chains recognize cytomegalovirus antigens. According to a later genetic analysis, donors in an Asian-associated ancestry cluster had fewer N-insertions in productive TCRs than the roughly 670-donor mean.

Note on this clone: Its antigen is currently not known. No much larger clonotype is one base removed from it; base qualities were not supplied.

Libraries were built with the immunoSEQ multiplex PCR assay. For the multiplex PCR, a mixture combining 60 forward primers for TCR Vbeta segments and 13 reverse primers for TCR Jbeta segments was used. Amplification of the CDR3 region of rearranged TCR beta genes was performed with a multiplex PCR assay on genomic DNA. Amplified TCR beta libraries were sequenced as 87-base-pair reads on the Illumina HiSeq System. As for the authors' bioinformatics: Across the roughly 700 repertoires, a later analysis counted approximately 83 million unique TCR beta chains, some 11 million of which were shared by at least two donors. Raw reads were error-corrected and collapsed into unique sequences by a nearest-neighbor algorithm in which closely related sequences were merged to remove PCR and sequencing errors. To assign V, D and J gene segments, CDR3 sequences were aligned to IMGT reference sequences. For a sequence to be retained, a match of at least six nucleotides to both a V gene segment and a J gene segment was required. A rearrangement was called productive if the CDR3 had no stop codons and remained in frame with V and J, and every other rearrangement was called non-productive. CDR3 was defined by IMGT convention, running from the second conserved V-encoded cysteine to the conserved J-encoded phenylalanine. In an earlier analysis of more than 550 of the donors, sequences lacking an unambiguous match to a single V gene segment were excluded. An earlier analysis of around 600 of the donors classified V segments as functional when productive rearrangements were above 56.7% and as segregating when the standard deviation between donors was above 5%. A statistical classification framework was built to diagnose cytomegalovirus status from the catalog of TCR beta chain sequences. In a later analysis, TCR nucleotide sequences were compared against IMGT/GENE-DB human TR gene sequences so that V and J genes could be assigned. In a later analysis, CDR3 sequences and most-parsimonious VDJ recombination scenarios were assigned using the TCRdist pipeline. In a later analysis, each TCR beta chain was defined by its CDR3 amino acid sequence together with its V-gene family, and reads without a unique V-gene family were excluded. As a way to deal with suspected cross-contamination and a sequencing artifact, a later analysis dropped under 600 nucleotide sequences that were highly shared and had low generation probability. A later analysis calculated a clonal expansion index for each public chain from normalized within-repertoire ranks of inferred template counts. In a later analysis, generation probabilities were computed with a VDJ recombination model fitted to out-of-frame rearrangements, and the resulting probabilities were checked against IGoR. In a later analysis, TCR-TCR, TCR-HLA and TCR-CMV co-occurrence was scored with hypergeometric tests, and a repertoire-size bias correction was applied to TCR pairs. In a later analysis, false discovery rates were estimated by permuting HLA or CMV assignments 20 times. In a later analysis, co-occurring TCRs were grouped with DBSCAN, and TCRdist sequence similarity was added when clustering was performed within HLA-allele-positive subsets. Co-occurrence clustering excluded repertoires with fewer than 30,000 or more than 120,000 public chains, plus five with anomalous nucleotide sharing. As stored in TCRdb, this immuneACCESS dataset retains in-frame rearrangements with V and J assigned. A fraction of the clones does not appear; measured against another copy, unresolved V genes explain less than half of the discrepancy, and the remainder lacks a known reason. That table furnishes V, J and clone size, whereas the DNA furnished D and trimming. The sample table shows some 180,000 clones, and 82% are seen once. The ten largest clones take up approximately 1.4% of the sample.

V and J are truncated by 11 bases and 3 bases respectively, leaving an intervening sequence of 11 bases. Including the terminal cysteine and phenylalanine, the CDR3 comprises 11 residues. The CDR3 DNA has 33 bases and is translated from base 1. The germline V gene supplies CDR1 MGHRA and CDR2 YSYEKL. The cohort was made up of 500 to 800 healthy bone marrow donors. At the time of sampling, all cohort members were nominally healthy, though unrecorded immune exposures were likely present. The donor was CMV seronegative and belonged to the group of over 350 seronegative cohort members. Every donor gave a peripheral blood sample, and the peripheral blood mononuclear cells from that sample were used for TCR beta sequencing. The Qiagen DNeasy Blood Extraction Kit was used to extract genomic DNA from the blood cell samples.

The sample taken for sequencing was PBMCs. The receptor was derived from a man aged 35-49 years in good health and CMV-seronegative. The chain joins TRBV4-1 to TRBJ2-7; the D segment could be TRBD2, given 6 matching bases. The DNA is as follows: TGCGCCCGCCGGCGGGACTACGAGCAGTACTTC. It is translated as CARRRDYEQYF.